This T cell receptor (beta chain) originates from a study of low-dose radiotherapy and immunotherapy resistance in tumors. Background on the study: Radiation delivery to Cohort 1 consisted of 0.5 Gy per fraction every 2 weeks, summing to 6.5 Gy.

Gene-specific TRAV and TRBV primers were used for first-strand cDNA, covering alpha and beta chains. Over approximately 20 PCR cycles, TCRs were amplified from a constant-region primer and V-primer adapter. MiXCR, applied by TCRdb to the reads, yields one record per CDR3 protein. The sample contains tens of thousands of distinct CDR3 sequences, roughly 31% of which appear only once. Time point denoted: before trial treatment. This clonotype was recorded once. The V end was cut by 0 bases, the J end by 1 base, with 6 bases between. This CDR3 region has 14 residues. Germline CDR1 reads SGDLS; CDR2 reads YYNGEE.

The rearrangement joins TRBV9 to TRBJ2-3; no firm D call. The clonotype was recovered from a male donor with gallbladder cancer. Sequencing used PBMCs, obtained before treatment. The DNA of the CDR3 is TGTGCCAGCAGCGTAGAGGGTCGCACAGATACGCAGTATTTT. Its protein product is CASSVEGRTDTQYF.